This T cell receptor beta chain was documented in a study of beta chain features in type 1 diabetes. About the study: What patients shared with healthy donors was a similar profile of age, gender and cell yields.

This clone was found a few times. CDR1 and CDR2 (germline): SNHLY, FYNNEI. This CDR3 region has 12 residues. V lost 3 bases, J lost 15 bases, and 7 bases stayed unmatched. TCRB transcripts that were expressed got sequenced, as all of the isolated RNA had been reverse transcribed. Assay: immunoSEQ multiplex PCR; the TCRdb copy retains only in-frame clones and omits some. The table has under 450,000 clones, 14% seen once. Purity exceeding 98% was reached by all sorted populations. The genes are TRBV2 and TRBJ2-1; 8 nucleotides line up with TRBD1. The sequence derives from a man aged 25 to 45 in good health. The sample taken for sequencing was naive CD4+ T cells from blood. CDR3 nucleotide sequence: TGTGCCAGCAGTGACCGGACAGGGCCTCCGTTCTTC. This codes for CASSDRTGPPFF.